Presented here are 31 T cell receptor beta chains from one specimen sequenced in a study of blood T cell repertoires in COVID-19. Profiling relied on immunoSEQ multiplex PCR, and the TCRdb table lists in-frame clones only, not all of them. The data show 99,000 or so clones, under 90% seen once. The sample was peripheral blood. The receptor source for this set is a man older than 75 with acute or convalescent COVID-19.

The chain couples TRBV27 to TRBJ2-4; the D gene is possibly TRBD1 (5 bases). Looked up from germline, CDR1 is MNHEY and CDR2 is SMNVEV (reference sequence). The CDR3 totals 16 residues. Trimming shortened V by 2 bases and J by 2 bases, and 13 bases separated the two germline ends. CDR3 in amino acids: CASSLLPDSSKNIQYF. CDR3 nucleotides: TGTGCCAGCAGTTTACTCCCTGACAGTTCCAAAAACATTCAGTACTTC.

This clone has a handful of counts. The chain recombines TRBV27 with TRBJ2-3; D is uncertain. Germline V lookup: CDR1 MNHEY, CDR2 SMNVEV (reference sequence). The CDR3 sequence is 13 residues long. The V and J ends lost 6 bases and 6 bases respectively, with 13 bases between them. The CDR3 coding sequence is TGTGCCAGCAGGAGGTTTAGTTTGGATACGCAGTATTTT. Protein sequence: CASRRFSLDTQYF.

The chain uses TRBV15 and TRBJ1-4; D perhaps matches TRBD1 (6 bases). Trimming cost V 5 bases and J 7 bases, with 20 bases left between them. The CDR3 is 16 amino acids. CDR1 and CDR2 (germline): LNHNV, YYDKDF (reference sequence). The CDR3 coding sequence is TGTGCCACCAGCCGAACAAGGGGGTTTGAGAGTGAAAAACTGTTTTTT. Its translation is CATSRTRGFESEKLFF.

The CDR3 DNA reads TGTGCCAGCAGCTCCCTAGCGGGAGTCTCCTACGAGCAGTACTTC. Translation: CASSSLAGVSYEQYF. The J gene is TRBJ2-7, the V gene TRBV6-2 or TRBV6-3; 10 bases align to TRBD2. Germline V gene sequence: CDR1 MNHEY, CDR2 SVGEGT. V gave up 6 bases and J gave up 0 bases; unmatched junction bases: 5. The CDR3 is 15 amino acids.

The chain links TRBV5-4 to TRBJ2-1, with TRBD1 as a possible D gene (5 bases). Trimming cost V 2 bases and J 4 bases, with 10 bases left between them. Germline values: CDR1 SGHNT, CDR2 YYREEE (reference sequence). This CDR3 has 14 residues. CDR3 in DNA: TGTGCCAGCAGCTTCGAACGACAGTACAATGAGCAGTTCTTC. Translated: CASSFERQYNEQFF.

The DNA of the CDR3 is TGTGCCACCCAGACTCCGGGACTCAAAAACAATGAGCAGTTCTTC. Amino acid sequence: CATQTPGLKNNEQFF. J is TRBJ2-1 and V is TRBV6-6, with D possibly matching TRBD2 (6 bases). Germline lookup yields CDR1 MNHNY and CDR2 SVGAGI (reference sequence). This CDR3 is 15 amino acids long. The ends were cut back, 10 bases at V and 5 bases at J, with 21 bases in the middle.

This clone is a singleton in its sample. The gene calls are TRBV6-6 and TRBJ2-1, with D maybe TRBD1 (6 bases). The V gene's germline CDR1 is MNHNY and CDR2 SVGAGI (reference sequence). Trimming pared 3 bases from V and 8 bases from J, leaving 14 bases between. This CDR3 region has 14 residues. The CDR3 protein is CASSYSGTIYEQFF. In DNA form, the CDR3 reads TGTGCCAGCAGTTATTCCGGGACAATCTATGAGCAGTTCTTC.

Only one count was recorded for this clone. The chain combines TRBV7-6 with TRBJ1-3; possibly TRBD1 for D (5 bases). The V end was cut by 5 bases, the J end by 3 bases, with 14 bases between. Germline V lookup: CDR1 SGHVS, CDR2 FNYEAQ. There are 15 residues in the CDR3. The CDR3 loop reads CASSRTQGFGNTIYF. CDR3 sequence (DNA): TGTGCCAGCAGCAGAACTCAGGGTTTTGGAAACACCATATATTTT.

For the CDR3, the DNA is TGTGCCAGCAGACTGGGACAGGGCTTTTATCAGCCCCAGCATTTT. Its protein product is CASRLGQGFYQPQHF. This chain uses TRBV28 with TRBJ1-5; 9 bases map to TRBD1. J was trimmed by 5 bases and V by 6 bases; bases with no gene match: 8. The CDR3 is 15 amino acids. Germline CDR1 and CDR2: MDHEN and SYDVKM.

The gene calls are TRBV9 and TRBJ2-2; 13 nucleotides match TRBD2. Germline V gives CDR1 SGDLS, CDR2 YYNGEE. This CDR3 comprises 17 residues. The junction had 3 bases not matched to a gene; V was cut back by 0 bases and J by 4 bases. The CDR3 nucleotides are TGTGCCAGCAGCGTAGGGGGACTAGCGGGACGCACCGGGGAGCTGTTTTTT. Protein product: CASSVGGLAGRTGELFF.

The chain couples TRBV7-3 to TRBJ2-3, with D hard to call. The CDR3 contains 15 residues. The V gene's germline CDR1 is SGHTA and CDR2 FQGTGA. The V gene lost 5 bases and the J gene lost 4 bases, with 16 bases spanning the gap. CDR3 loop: CASSRRGVLADTQYF. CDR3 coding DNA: TGTGCCAGCAGCCGAAGAGGAGTATTGGCAGATACGCAGTATTTT.

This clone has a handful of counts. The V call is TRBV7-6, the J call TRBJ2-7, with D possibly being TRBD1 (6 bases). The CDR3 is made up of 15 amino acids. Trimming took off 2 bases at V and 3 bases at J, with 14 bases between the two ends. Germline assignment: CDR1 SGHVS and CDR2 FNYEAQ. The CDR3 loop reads CASSLQVSGVYEQYF. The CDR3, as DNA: TGTGCCAGCAGCTTACAGGTTTCAGGGGTCTACGAGCAGTACTTC.

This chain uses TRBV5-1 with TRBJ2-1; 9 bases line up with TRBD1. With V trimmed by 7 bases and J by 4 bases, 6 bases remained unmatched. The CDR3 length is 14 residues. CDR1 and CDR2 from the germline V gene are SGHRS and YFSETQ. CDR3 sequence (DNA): TGCGCCAGCGATCGACAGGGGGATTACAATGAGCAGTTCTTC. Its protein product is CASDRQGDYNEQFF.

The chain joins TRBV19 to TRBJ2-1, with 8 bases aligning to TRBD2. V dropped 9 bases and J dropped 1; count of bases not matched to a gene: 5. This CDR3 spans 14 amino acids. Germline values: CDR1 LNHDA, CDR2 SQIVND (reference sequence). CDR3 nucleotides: TGTGCCAGCAGAGGACTAGCTTCCTACAATGAGCAGTTCTTC. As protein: CASRGLASYNEQFF.

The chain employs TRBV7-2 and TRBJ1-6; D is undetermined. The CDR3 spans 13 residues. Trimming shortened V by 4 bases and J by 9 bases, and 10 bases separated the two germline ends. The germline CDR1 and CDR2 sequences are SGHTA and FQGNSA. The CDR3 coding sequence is TGTGCCAGCAGCTCGGGGAGCTTTTCACCCCTCCACTTT. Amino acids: CASSSGSFSPLHF.

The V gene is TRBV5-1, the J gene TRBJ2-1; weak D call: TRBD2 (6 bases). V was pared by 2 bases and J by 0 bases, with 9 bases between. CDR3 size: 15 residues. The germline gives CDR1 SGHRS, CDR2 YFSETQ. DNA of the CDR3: TGCGCCAGCAGCTTTAGCGGAGGCTCCTACAATGAGCAGTTCTTC. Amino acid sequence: CASSFSGGSYNEQFF.

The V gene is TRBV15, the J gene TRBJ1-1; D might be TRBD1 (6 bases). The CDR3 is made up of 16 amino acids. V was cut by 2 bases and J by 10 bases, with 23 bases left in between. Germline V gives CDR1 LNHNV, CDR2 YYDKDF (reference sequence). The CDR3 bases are TGTGCCACCAGCAGAACCTACGAGGGGGAATTGGGTGGAGCTTTCTTT. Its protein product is CATSRTYEGELGGAFF.

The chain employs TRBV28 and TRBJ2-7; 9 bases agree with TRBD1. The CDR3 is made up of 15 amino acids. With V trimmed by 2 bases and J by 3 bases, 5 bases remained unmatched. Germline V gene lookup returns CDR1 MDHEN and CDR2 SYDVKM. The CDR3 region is CASSLGGQGLYEQYF. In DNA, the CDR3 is TGTGCCAGCAGTTTAGGGGGACAGGGACTCTACGAGCAGTACTTC.

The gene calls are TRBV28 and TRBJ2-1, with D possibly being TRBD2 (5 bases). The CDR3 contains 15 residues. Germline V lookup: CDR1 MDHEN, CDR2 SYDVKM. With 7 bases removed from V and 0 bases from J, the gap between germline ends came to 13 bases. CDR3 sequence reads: CASTGSESSYNEQFF. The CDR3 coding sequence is TGTGCCAGCACGGGGTCTGAGAGCTCCTACAATGAGCAGTTCTTC.

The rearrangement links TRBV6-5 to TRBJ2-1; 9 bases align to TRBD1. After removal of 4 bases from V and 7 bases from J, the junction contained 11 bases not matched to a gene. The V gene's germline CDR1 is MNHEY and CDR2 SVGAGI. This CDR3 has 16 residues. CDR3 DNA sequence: TGTGCCAGCAGTTCGGGGTACAGGGGGCGAGGTAATGAGCAGTTCTTC. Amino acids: CASSSGYRGRGNEQFF.

The CDR3 protein is CASSLFRDNEQFF. The CDR3 bases are TGTGCCAGCAGTCTTTTTCGTGACAATGAGCAGTTCTTC. V usage is TRBV12-3 or TRBV12-4 and J usage is TRBJ2-1; D is unclear. This CDR3 has 13 amino acids. The V and J ends lost 5 bases and 5 bases respectively, with 10 bases between them.

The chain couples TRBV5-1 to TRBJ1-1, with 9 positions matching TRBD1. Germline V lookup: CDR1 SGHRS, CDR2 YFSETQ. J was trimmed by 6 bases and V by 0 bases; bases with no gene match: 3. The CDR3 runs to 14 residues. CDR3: CASSLAGDRAEAFF. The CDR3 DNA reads TGCGCCAGCAGCTTGGCCGGGGACAGGGCTGAAGCTTTCTTT.

The CDR3 DNA reads TGTGCCAGCAGCCTCGACAGGGGGGCAACTAATGAAAAACTGTTTTTT. As protein: CASSLDRGATNEKLFF. The chain has TRBV28 and TRBJ1-4, with 9 bases fitting TRBD1. The V gene end was trimmed by 6 bases and the J gene end by 0 bases; junction bases not matched to a gene: 5. CDR3 length: 16 residues. Germline V CDR1 and CDR2: MDHEN, SYDVKM.

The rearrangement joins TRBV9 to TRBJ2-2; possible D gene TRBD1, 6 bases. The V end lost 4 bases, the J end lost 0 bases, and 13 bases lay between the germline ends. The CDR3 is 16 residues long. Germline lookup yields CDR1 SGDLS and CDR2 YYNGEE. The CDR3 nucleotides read TGTGCCAGCAGCCCGCGGACAGCTTCGAACACCGGGGAGCTGTTTTTT. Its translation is CASSPRTASNTGELFF. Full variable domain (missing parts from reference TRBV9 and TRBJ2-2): DSGVTQTPKHLITATGQRVTLRCSPRSGDLSVYWYQQSLDQGLQFLIQYYNGEERAKGNILERFSAQQFPDLHSELNLSSLELGDSALYFCASSPRTASNTGELFFGEGSRLTVL.

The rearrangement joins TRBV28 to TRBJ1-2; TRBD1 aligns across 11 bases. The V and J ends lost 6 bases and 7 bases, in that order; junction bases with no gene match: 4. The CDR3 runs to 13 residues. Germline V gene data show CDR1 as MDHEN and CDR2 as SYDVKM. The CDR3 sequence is CASRRDRGAGYTF. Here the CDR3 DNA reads TGTGCCAGCAGGAGGGACAGGGGGGCTGGCTACACCTTC.

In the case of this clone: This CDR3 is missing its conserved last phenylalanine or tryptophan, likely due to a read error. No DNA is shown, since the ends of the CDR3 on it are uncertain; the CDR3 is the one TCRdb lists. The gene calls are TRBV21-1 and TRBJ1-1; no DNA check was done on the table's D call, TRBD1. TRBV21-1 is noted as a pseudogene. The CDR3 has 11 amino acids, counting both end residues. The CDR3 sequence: CASSILRGRVR.

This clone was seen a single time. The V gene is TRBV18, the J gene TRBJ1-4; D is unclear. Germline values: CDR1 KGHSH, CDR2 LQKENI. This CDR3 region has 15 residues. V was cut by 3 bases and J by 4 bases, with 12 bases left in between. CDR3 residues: CASSPKNGINEKLFF. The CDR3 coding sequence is TGTGCCAGCTCACCTAAAAACGGGATTAATGAAAAACTGTTTTTT.

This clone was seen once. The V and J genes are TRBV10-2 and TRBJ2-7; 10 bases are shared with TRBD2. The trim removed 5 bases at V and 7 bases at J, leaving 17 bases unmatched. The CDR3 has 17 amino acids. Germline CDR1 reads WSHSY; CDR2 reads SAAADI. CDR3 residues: CASSPWTSGGEGGEQYF. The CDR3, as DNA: TGCGCCAGCAGTCCCTGGACTAGCGGAGGTGAGGGGGGAGAGCAGTACTTC.

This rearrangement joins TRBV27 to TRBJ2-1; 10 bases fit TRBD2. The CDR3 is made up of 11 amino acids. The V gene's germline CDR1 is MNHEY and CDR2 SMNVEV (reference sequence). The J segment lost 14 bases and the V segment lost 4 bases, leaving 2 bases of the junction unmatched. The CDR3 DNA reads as TGTGCCAGCAGTTCTAGCGGGAGTGAGTTCTTC. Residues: CASSSSGSEFF.

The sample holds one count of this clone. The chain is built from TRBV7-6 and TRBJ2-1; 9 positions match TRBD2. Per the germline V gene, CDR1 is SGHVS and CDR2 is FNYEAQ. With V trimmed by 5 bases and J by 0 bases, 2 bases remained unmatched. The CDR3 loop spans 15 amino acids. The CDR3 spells CASSVSGSSYNEQFF. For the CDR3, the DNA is TGTGCCAGCAGCGTTAGCGGGAGCTCCTACAATGAGCAGTTCTTC.

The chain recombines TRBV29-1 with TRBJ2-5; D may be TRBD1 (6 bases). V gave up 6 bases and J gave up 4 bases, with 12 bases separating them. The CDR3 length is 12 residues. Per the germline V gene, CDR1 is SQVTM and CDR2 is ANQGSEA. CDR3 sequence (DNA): TGCAGCGTCGTCAGGGGTGGAGAGACCCAGTACTTC. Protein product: CSVVRGGETQYF.